The 19 T cell receptor beta chains presented below share a single source sample, sequenced in a study of cytomegalovirus exposure and HLA in healthy donors. Researchers ran the PCR with 60 Vbeta and 13 Jbeta primers. Clones were sequenced by immunoSEQ multiplex PCR, and TCRdb holds only the in-frame ones, with some missing. The sample lists about 130,000 clones; about 82% were seen once. Sequencing input: PBMCs. The receptors were gathered from a man aged 45-65 years in good health and CMV-seronegative.

V usage is TRBV5-7 and J usage is TRBJ2-7; no clear D gene. TRBV5-7 belongs to the ORF category, with a function that is uncertain. V was shortened by 0 bases and J by 0 bases, with 16 bases between the two germline ends. The CDR3 runs 17 residues. CDR3 DNA sequence: TGTGCCAGCAGCTTGGAATCTTGTTACAGCTTCTCCTACGAGCAGTACGTC. Protein sequence: CASSLESCYSFSYEQYV.

The genes are TRBV29-1 and TRBJ1-1, with D unresolved. V lost 4 bases and J lost 1, with 7 bases in between. The CDR3 has 12 residues. Germline V gene lookup returns CDR1 SQVTM and CDR2 ANQGSEA. CDR3: CSVGRQNTEAFF. CDR3 in DNA: TGCAGCGTTGGGAGGCAGAACACTGAAGCTTTCTTT.

This chain connects TRBV2 to TRBJ2-3, with 7 positions matching TRBD2. CDR3 length: 15 amino acids. V gave up 8 bases and J gave up 2 bases; unmatched junction bases: 10. In germline, CDR1 is SNHLY, CDR2 FYNNEI. The DNA for the CDR3 is TGTGCCAGCGGCCTCGAGGGGACTACCACAGATACGCAGTATTTT. Translating it yields CASGLEGTTTDTQYF.

V gene TRBV7-9 combines with J gene TRBJ2-4, with D hard to call. Germline CDR1 and CDR2: SEHNR and FQNEAQ (reference sequence). With 2 bases removed from V and 11 bases from J, the gap between germline ends came to 13 bases. The CDR3 consists of 13 residues. The CDR3: CASSLSPTGLQYF. CDR3 in DNA: TGTGCCAGCAGCTTATCCCCGACGGGTCTTCAGTACTTC.

The chain recombines TRBV10-3 with TRBJ2-6; TRBD1 matches 9 bases. Germline CDR1 is ENHRY and CDR2 is SYGVKD. V was pared by 6 bases and J by 2 bases, with 2 bases of the junction left unmatched. CDR3 size: 15 residues. The CDR3 here is CAISTGGAGANVLTF. The CDR3 coding sequence is TGTGCCATCAGCACAGGGGGCGCTGGGGCCAACGTCCTGACTTTC.

A few counts support this clone. The chain has TRBV5-1 and TRBJ1-6; no firm D call. The CDR3 spans 15 residues. V lost 0 bases and J 10 bases, leaving 14 bases between the germline ends. Per the germline V gene, CDR1 is SGHRS and CDR2 is YFSETQ. The CDR3 loop reads CASSLGASTGSPLHF. The CDR3 coding sequence is TGCGCCAGCAGCTTGGGGGCGAGTACGGGGTCACCCCTCCACTTT.

The gene calls are TRBV4-1 and TRBJ2-2, with 9 bases identical to TRBD2. This CDR3 spans 18 amino acids. The V and J ends lost 0 bases and 3 bases, in that order; junction bases with no gene match: 8. Germline CDR1 and CDR2: MGHRA and YSYEKL. The CDR3, as DNA: TGCGCCAGCAGCCAAGATGCCAAGCGGGGGGACTACACCGGGGAGCTGTTTTTT. Its translation: CASSQDAKRGDYTGELFF.

This clone was seen only once. The rearrangement joins TRBV4-3 to TRBJ2-2; 9 bases are shared with TRBD1. V shed 1 base and J 6 bases; nucleotides not matched to a gene: 0. Germline V gene data show CDR1 as LGHNA and CDR2 as YSLEER. There are 14 residues in the CDR3. The CDR3 sequence is CASSQGDRAGELFF. CDR3 in DNA: TGCGCCAGCAGCCAAGGGGACAGGGCCGGGGAGCTGTTTTTT.

CDR3 residues: CAWSETPRGYNSPLHF. DNA for the CDR3: TGTGCCTGGAGTGAAACCCCCAGGGGATATAATTCACCCCTCCACTTT. V and J are TRBV30 and TRBJ1-6; weak D call: TRBD1 (6 bases). Trimming removed 1 base at V and 4 bases at J, with 14 bases between. Germline V lookup: CDR1 GTSNPN, CDR2 SVGIG (reference sequence). This CDR3 region has 16 residues.

The rearrangement joins TRBV7-7 to TRBJ2-3, with D possibly being TRBD1 (6 bases). CDR1 SSHAT and CDR2 FNYEAQ come from the germline V gene (reference sequence). V lost 5 bases and J 4 bases, leaving 25 bases between the germline ends. CDR3 length: 18 amino acids. The CDR3 coding sequence is TGTGCCAGCAGCCCAGACACAACAGGGCTACTTCCAGCAGATACGCAGTATTTT. Translating it yields CASSPDTTGLLPADTQYF. Full variable domain (remainder filled in from reference TRBV7-7 and TRBJ2-3): GAGVSQSPRYKVTKRGQDVTLRCDPISSHATLYWYQQALGQGPEFLTYFNYEAQPDKSGLPSDRFSAERPEGSISTLTIQRTEQRDSAMYRCASSPDTTGLLPADTQYFGPGTRLTVL.

The chain combines TRBV10-2 with TRBJ1-1; 9 bases align to TRBD1. The CDR3 is 16 amino acids. Trimming cost V 2 bases and J 0 bases; bases outside gene matches: 4. Germline V gives CDR1 WSHSY, CDR2 SAAADI. The CDR3 coding sequence is TGCGCCAGCAGTGAGACACGGACAGGGGTGAACACTGAAGCTTTCTTT. Translating gives CASSETRTGVNTEAFF.

The gene calls are TRBV10-2 and TRBJ2-3; D remains unclear. This CDR3 comprises 17 residues. The ends were cut back, 6 bases at V and 0 bases at J, with 19 bases in the middle. Germline CDR1 is WSHSY and CDR2 is SAAADI. The CDR3 DNA is TGCGCCAGCAGAGCCGTCTTACAGATCCCTAGCACAGATACGCAGTATTTT. It encodes CASRAVLQIPSTDTQYF.

The rearrangement joins TRBV9 to TRBJ1-2, with a possible D match to TRBD1 (6 bases). Trimming took 0 bases from V and 7 from J, leaving 7 bases between them. The CDR3 totals 12 residues. Germline V gives CDR1 SGDLS, CDR2 YYNGEE. CDR3 in amino acids: CASSVAQGGYTF. The DNA for the CDR3 is TGTGCCAGCAGCGTAGCACAGGGTGGCTACACCTTC. Combining the CDR3 with reference TRBV9 and TRBJ1-2 gives the whole variable domain DSGVTQTPKHLITATGQRVTLRCSPRSGDLSVYWYQQSLDQGLQFLIQYYNGEERAKGNILERFSAQQFPDLHSELNLSSLELGDSALYFCASSVAQGGYTFGSGTRLTVV.

CDR3 in DNA: TGCGCCAGCAGCATCGGACAGGGGGTGGATACGCAGTATTTT. It specifies CASSIGQGVDTQYF. The chain is built from TRBV5-1 and TRBJ2-3; 10 bases agree with TRBD1. CDR1 and CDR2 from the germline V gene are SGHRS and YFSETQ. V trimming: 4 bases; J trimming: 6 bases; junction bases outside the gene matches: 5. The CDR3 length is 14 residues. Full variable domain (outside the CDR3, taken from reference TRBV5-1 and TRBJ2-3): KAGVTQTPRYLIKTRGQQVTLSCSPISGHRSVSWYQQTPGQGLQFLFEYFSETQRNKGNFPGRFSGRQFSNSRSEMNVSTLELGDSALYLCASSIGQGVDTQYFGPGTRLTVL.

The V gene is TRBV6-5, the J gene TRBJ1-3; D is unresolved. Germline loops: CDR1 MNHEY, CDR2 SVGAGI. There are 16 residues in the CDR3. V lost 0 bases to trimming and J lost 0 bases, with 9 bases between them. The CDR3 sequence is CASSYSNSLSGNTIYF. The CDR3 nucleotides read TGTGCCAGCAGTTACTCGAACTCCCTCTCTGGAAACACCATATATTTT.

This clone has just one count. Because the CDR3's place on the DNA is in doubt, the DNA is left out and the CDR3 is given as listed by TCRdb. This rearrangement joins TRBV28 to TRBJ1-1. The germline gives CDR1 MDHEN, CDR2 SYDVKM. The CDR3 extends over 14 residues, inclusive of both ends. The CDR3 loop is CASSSSGGNTEAFF.

The V call is TRBV4-3, the J call TRBJ2-5; maybe TRBD2 (6 bases). V was trimmed by 4 bases and J by 5 bases, leaving 14 bases between them. This CDR3 contains 14 residues. Germline V gene data show CDR1 as LGHNA and CDR2 as YSLEER. CDR3: CASSPGPGGETQYF. Written as DNA, the CDR3 is TGCGCCAGCAGCCCTGGCCCTGGGGGGGAGACCCAGTACTTC.

The chain links TRBV7-2 to TRBJ2-2; no clear D gene. Germline V gene lookup returns CDR1 SGHTA and CDR2 FQGNSA. The CDR3 contains 13 residues. With 8 bases removed from V and 6 bases from J, the gap between germline ends came to 13 bases. For the CDR3, the DNA is TGTGCCAGCTCTGTAGCCGGGTCCGGGGAGCTGTTTTTT. This sequence encodes CASSVAGSGELFF. Complete variable domain (other parts from reference TRBV7-2 and TRBJ2-2): GAGVSQSPSNKVTEKGKDVELRCDPISGHTALYWYRQSLGQGLEFLIYFQGNSAPDKSGLPSDRFSAERTGGSVSTLTIQRTQQEDSAVYLCASSVAGSGELFFGEGSRLTVL.

This rearrangement joins TRBV19 to TRBJ1-5; D call uncertain. The CDR3 loop spans 12 amino acids. V shed 3 bases and J shed 5 bases, with 5 bases lying between them. CDR1 is LNHDA and CDR2 is SQIVND in the germline V gene (reference sequence). The CDR3, as DNA: TGTGCCAGTAGTATTCAGGATCAGCCCCAGCATTTT. It encodes CASSIQDQPQHF.